This note documents a single T cell receptor (beta chain) sequence. The V gene lost 6 bases and the J gene lost 2 bases, with 13 bases spanning the gap. The CDR3 is 14 amino acids. Germline V gives CDR1 SNHLY, CDR2 FYNNEI. Cells defined as naive were viable CD3+CD4+ or CD3+CD8+ and CCR7+CD45RA+CD45RO-CD95-CD27+CD28+. The sample originates from a study of T cells after posttransplantation cyclophosphamide. Clones were read by immunoSEQ multiplex PCR, and TCRdb kept only the in-frame ones, dropping some. Of some 20,000 clones in the sample, under 99% are singletons; the top ten hold less than 0.2%. Material: naive CD4+ T cells sorted from PBMCs. The receptor was isolated from a middle-aged man in good health, CMV-negative, and a related stem cell transplant donor. The rearrangement joins TRBV2 to TRBJ1-1, with a tentative D call TRBD1 (6 bases). CDR3 sequence reads: CASRARGANTEAFF. In nucleotides, the CDR3 is TGTGCCAGCAGGGCCAGGGGAGCAAACACTGAAGCTTTCTTT.